The clone carrying this T cell receptor (beta chain) was detected only a few times. No antigen is known for it. These data are taken from a study of post-analysis software for immune sequencing data. Overall study results and limits: Five or six TRBV segments (TRBV5-6, TRBV5-1 and TRBV20-1 among them) occurred more frequently in patients than in controls. Controls showed significantly higher normalized Chao1 diversity than did multiple sclerosis patients.

Tagging with unique molecular identifiers was a feature of the TCR beta cDNA libraries. TCRdb redid the calling of the PCR reads with MiXCR, one entry per CDR3 protein. This sample has roughly 800,000 distinct CDR3 sequences, with about 27% found just once. The CDR3 is made up of 16 amino acids. J lost 7 bases, V lost 3 bases, and 11 bases had no gene match. Germline V gene data show CDR1 as LNHNV and CDR2 as YYDKDF (reference sequence). The clonotype comes from a girl aged 10-17 years with multiple sclerosis. The J gene is TRBJ2-1, the V gene TRBV15; 8 bases map to TRBD1. The material sequenced was blood. The CDR3 DNA reads as TGTGCCACCAGCAGGGAGACCGGGACAGGTGTAAATGAGCAGTTCTTC. As protein: CATSRETGTGVNEQFF.